This T cell receptor beta chain was sequenced during a study of tumor and adjacent non-tumor tissue in lung cancer. RNA was extracted from bulk tissue without any cell sorting. Newly diagnosed lung cancer patients had thoracic surgery in China, August–late 2014, without prior chemotherapy. The length of the CDR3 is 13 residues. Germline V gene sequence: CDR1 DFQATT, CDR2 SNEGSKA (reference sequence). TCRbeta libraries were built with three rounds of nested PCR, modified from ARM-PCR. TCRdb itself ran the multiplex PCR reads through MiXCR, one entry per CDR3 protein. In the table there are 100,000 to 150,000 distinct CDR3 sequences, approximately 71% of which are singletons.

V and J are TRBV20-1 and TRBJ2-7; D perhaps matches TRBD2 (5 bases). The TCR comes from a man younger than 40 with non-small cell lung cancer. Sequenced material: lung tumor tissue. The CDR3 DNA reads as TGCAGCGCCACCGGGATAGCCTCCTACGAGCAGTACTTC. This gives the protein CSATGIASYEQYF.